Below are 20 T cell receptor beta chains sequenced from a single sample in a study of T-cell memory formation after mild COVID-19. TCRdb re-derived calls from the 5' RACE reads in MiXCR, one entry per CDR3 protein. Of roughly 560,000 distinct CDR3 sequences listed, just over 20% are singletons. Specimen: PBMCs or a T cell subset sorted from them (not recorded which). Source of these receptors: an adult woman who had mild COVID-19 (a few samples of this study predate the infection). Cell type and time point are not known.

There are many counts of this clonotype. The rearrangement uses TRBV7-9 and TRBJ2-3; D unclear. Germline V gene data show CDR1 as SEHNR and CDR2 as FQNEAQ (reference sequence). The ends were cut back, 1 base at V and 0 bases at J, with 5 bases in the middle. The CDR3 extends over 14 amino acids. The CDR3, as DNA: TGTGCCAGCAGCTTAGTCGGGAGCACAGATACGCAGTATTTT. Its translation is CASSLVGSTDTQYF.

The genes are TRBV7-2 and TRBJ1-2, with 9 bases fitting TRBD1. Trimming cost V 3 bases and J 2 bases; bases outside gene matches: 1. This CDR3 is built from 14 residues. The V gene's germline CDR1 is SGHTA and CDR2 FQGNSA. The CDR3 protein is CASSFDRGNYGYTF. The CDR3 DNA sequence: TGTGCCAGCAGCTTCGACAGGGGGAACTATGGCTACACCTTC.

The chain recombines TRBV7-2 with TRBJ1-1, with D unclear. Germline V gene sequence: CDR1 SGHTA, CDR2 FQGNSA. The CDR3 has 15 amino acids. V was clipped by 1 base and J by 3 bases, with 12 bases between them. CDR3 protein: CASSLGRLRYTEAFF. As DNA, the CDR3 is TGTGCCAGCAGCTTAGGACGGTTGAGGTACACTGAAGCTTTCTTT. Full variable domain (missing parts from reference TRBV7-2 and TRBJ1-1): GAGVSQSPSNKVTEKGKDVELRCDPISGHTALYWYRQSLGQGLEFLIYFQGNSAPDKSGLPSDRFSAERTGGSVSTLTIQRTQQEDSAVYLCASSLGRLRYTEAFFGQGTRLTVV.

This clonotype was seen a handful of times. The CDR3 loop reads CSARDAFAGTSGRMGEQYF. The CDR3 nucleotides are TGCAGTGCTAGAGATGCTTTCGCAGGGACTAGCGGGAGAATGGGCGAGCAGTACTTC. This chain connects TRBV20-1 to TRBJ2-7; 14 nucleotides match TRBD2. The CDR3 covers 19 residues. Germline loops: CDR1 DFQATT, CDR2 SNEGSKA (reference sequence). V lost 0 bases, J lost 6 bases, and 16 bases stayed unmatched.

This clonotype was seen a few times. The chain uses TRBV29-1 and TRBJ2-7; no firm D call. Trimming removed 1 base from V and 2 bases from J, with 9 bases in between. Per germline, CDR1 SQVTM and CDR2 ANQGSEA. The CDR3 is 13 residues long. CDR3 bases: TGCAGCGTTGAAGGAAGCTTTCCCTACGAGCAGTACTTC. Protein product: CSVEGSFPYEQYF.

The table lists this clonotype with a few counts. CDR3 sequence: CASSQPGDQPQHF. The CDR3, as DNA: TGTGCCAGCAGCCAACCAGGGGATCAGCCCCAGCATTTT. The chain couples TRBV3-1 to TRBJ1-5; a weak D match, TRBD1 (6 bases). CDR3 length: 13 amino acids. V lost 2 bases to trimming and J lost 5 bases, with 7 bases between them. Per germline, CDR1 LGHDT and CDR2 YNNKEL (reference sequence).

This clonotype has a handful of counts. V gene TRBV5-1 combines with J gene TRBJ2-1; 10 bases line up with TRBD1. From germline, CDR1 is SGHRS and CDR2 YFSETQ. Trimming removed 4 bases from V and 4 bases from J; junction bases left unmatched: 5. The length of the CDR3 is 15 residues. CDR3 residues: CASSPGQGIYNEQFF. CDR3 nucleotides: TGCGCCAGCAGCCCGGGACAGGGGATTTACAATGAGCAGTTCTTC.

The J gene is TRBJ2-7, the V gene TRBV7-8, with a weak D call TRBD1 (6 bases). Deletions cut 3 bases from V and 2 bases from J, with 11 bases between. The CDR3 extends over 14 amino acids. The germline V gene encodes CDR1 SGHVS and CDR2 FQNEAQ. CDR3 sequence (DNA): TGTGCCAGCAGCTTTGAGACAGGAGCCTACGAGCAGTACTTC. Residues: CASSFETGAYEQYF.

The chain carries TRBV11-3 and TRBJ2-2; D is unresolved. CDR1 and CDR2 from the germline V gene are SGHNT and YENEEA. This CDR3 is built from 14 residues. The V and J ends lost 3 bases and 9 bases respectively, with 14 bases between them. The CDR3 DNA sequence: TGTGCCAGCAGCTTCAGGCAGGACGACCGGGAGCTGTTTTTT. It specifies CASSFRQDDRELFF. Filled out from reference TRBV11-3 and TRBJ2-2, the complete variable domain reads EAGVVQSPRYKIIEKKQPVAFWCNPISGHNTLYWYLQNLGQGPELLIRYENEEAVDDSQLPKDRFSAERLKGVDSTLKIQPAELGDSAVYLCASSFRQDDRELFFGEGSRLTVL.

The V gene is TRBV7-8, the J gene TRBJ2-3; 7 bases line up with TRBD1. From germline, CDR1 is SGHVS and CDR2 FQNEAQ. The J segment lost 1 base and the V segment lost 5 bases, leaving 12 bases of the junction unmatched. CDR3 length: 17 amino acids. The CDR3 sequence: CASSRKGTAVGTDTQYF. CDR3 nucleotides: TGTGCCAGCAGCAGAAAAGGGACAGCTGTTGGCACAGATACGCAGTATTTT. The full variable domain, rest sourced from reference TRBV7-8 and TRBJ2-3, is GAGVSQSPRYKVAKRGQDVALRCDPISGHVSLFWYQQALGQGPEFLTYFQNEAQLDKSGLPSDRFFAERPEGSVSTLKIQRTQQEDSAVYLCASSRKGTAVGTDTQYFGPGTRLTVL.

The genes are TRBV21-1 and TRBJ1-1. TRBV21-1 has pseudogene status. This CDR3 has 15 residues. As DNA, the CDR3 is TGTGCCAGCAGCACATCGGAGACCTTGAACACTGAAGCTTTCTTT. The encoded protein is CASSTSETLNTEAFF.

This rearrangement joins TRBV4-2 to TRBJ2-1, with TRBD2 identical over 14 bases. The ends lost 0 bases at V and 9 bases at J; junction bases unmatched: 1. Germline CDR1 reads LGHNA; CDR2 reads YNFKEQ. This CDR3 has 15 amino acids. The CDR3 DNA is TGTGCCAGCAGCCAAGAGACTAGCGGGAGGGGTGAGCAGTTCTTC. It codes for CASSQETSGRGEQFF.

Only a few counts were recorded for this clonotype. The J gene is TRBJ1-2, the V gene TRBV6-1; 7 bases agree with TRBD1. This CDR3 has 13 amino acids. The germline CDR1 and CDR2 sequences are MNHNS and SASEGT. V shed 10 bases, J shed 4 bases, and the junction held 9 bases outside the gene matches. CDR3 loop: CATRQGPTYGYTF. Written as DNA, the CDR3 is TGTGCCACCAGACAGGGACCCACCTATGGCTACACCTTC.

The gene calls are TRBV12-3 or TRBV12-4 and TRBJ2-1, with 13 bases fitting TRBD2. Losses at the gene ends were 6 bases for V and 6 bases for J; bases not matched to a gene: 5. The CDR3 is made up of 15 amino acids. CDR3 residues: CASRLTSGRTNEQFF. CDR3 bases: TGTGCCAGCAGACTGACTAGCGGGAGGACCAATGAGCAGTTCTTC.

The gene calls are TRBV20-1 and TRBJ2-2; weak D call: TRBD1 (5 bases). The V end was cut by 6 bases, the J end by 5 bases, with 13 bases between. Germline loops: CDR1 DFQATT, CDR2 SNEGSKA (reference sequence). The CDR3 has 13 residues. CDR3 residues: CSALRPGTGELFF. CDR3 coding DNA: TGCAGTGCGCTACGGCCAGGGACCGGGGAGCTGTTTTTT.

V and J are TRBV24-1 and TRBJ2-7; 10 bases align to TRBD2. Unmatched junction bases numbered 9, after V lost 4 bases and J lost 4 bases. The CDR3 is made up of 16 amino acids. Germline-derived CDR1 and CDR2 are KGHDR and SFDVKD. DNA for the CDR3: TGTGCCACCAGTGACTCACCAACTAGCGGGACATACGAGCAGTACTTC. Protein sequence: CATSDSPTSGTYEQYF.

V is TRBV3-1 and J is TRBJ1-1; TRBD1 aligns across 11 bases. Germline V gene sequence: CDR1 LGHDT, CDR2 YNNKEL (reference sequence). The CDR3 extends over 15 amino acids. The V and J ends lost 4 bases and 4 bases, in that order; junction bases with no gene match: 5. CDR3 nucleotide sequence: TGTGCCAGCAGCCGGGAGGACAGGGGGCCCACTGAAGCTTTCTTT. This encodes CASSREDRGPTEAFF.

The rearrangement links TRBV5-1 to TRBJ1-1; 8 nucleotides agree with TRBD1. This CDR3 is built from 14 residues. Germline V gene lookup returns CDR1 SGHRS and CDR2 YFSETQ. The V gene end was trimmed by 4 bases and the J gene end by 4 bases; junction bases not matched to a gene: 6. The CDR3 here is CASSGGQGVTEAFF. In DNA form, the CDR3 reads TGCGCCAGCAGCGGCGGACAGGGCGTCACTGAAGCTTTCTTT.

The chain employs TRBV12-3 or TRBV12-4 and TRBJ1-4, with D maybe TRBD1 (5 bases). V was cut by 1 base and J by 8 bases, with 8 bases left in between. The length of the CDR3 is 13 residues. CDR3 coding DNA: TGTGCCAGCAGTTTAGTCCCAGGGGAAAAACTGTTTTTT. Its translation is CASSLVPGEKLFF.

The chain joins TRBV3-1 to TRBJ2-3; TRBD2 is a possible D gene (6 bases). CDR3 length equals 17 residues. Trimming removed 0 bases at V and 0 bases at J, with 13 bases between. In germline, CDR1 is LGHDT, CDR2 YNNKEL (reference sequence). CDR3 region: CASSQDRRGTSTDTQYF. For the CDR3, the DNA is TGTGCCAGCAGCCAAGATCGTCGGGGGACTAGCACAGATACGCAGTATTTT.